The 19 T cell receptor beta chains below come from one sample, sequenced in a study of T cell responses to AZD1222 COVID-19 vaccine. TCRdb's table, derived via immunoSEQ multiplex PCR, lists solely in-frame clones and lacks some. The data contain under 100,000 clones, 75% to 90% of them seen just once; the ten biggest clones take up 15% to 20%. The sample consisted of peripheral blood, taken on day 0 of AZD1222 vaccination. The source of these receptors is an adult in good health.

CDR3 residues: CASTGLTHGNEQFF. The CDR3 nucleotides read TGTGCCAGCACCGGGCTAACACATGGGAATGAGCAGTTCTTC. V usage is TRBV6-5 and J usage is TRBJ2-1, with no clear D. The CDR3 is made up of 14 amino acids. The V and J ends lost 7 bases and 7 bases respectively, with 17 bases between them. Germline CDR1 MNHEY, CDR2 SVGAGI.

The chain carries TRBV11-2 and TRBJ2-2; no reliable D call. The length of the CDR3 is 15 residues. Trimming removed 1 base from V and 0 bases from J, with 6 bases in between. Germline values: CDR1 SGHAT, CDR2 FQNNGV. The chain's CDR3 is CASSLVLANTGELFF. The CDR3 DNA follows: TGTGCCAGCAGCTTAGTCCTGGCGAACACCGGGGAGCTGTTTTTT.

DNA for the CDR3: TGCAGCGTAGCGGGAGTAGGTGAGACCCAGTACTTC. Protein: CSVAGVGETQYF. The rearrangement joins TRBV29-1 to TRBJ2-5, with 8 bases that match TRBD2. The CDR3 is 12 amino acids. V trimming: 6 bases; J trimming: 5 bases; junction bases outside the gene matches: 5. Germline values: CDR1 SQVTM, CDR2 ANQGSEA.

This chain uses TRBV9 with TRBJ1-3; D perhaps matches TRBD1 (5 bases). V lost 3 bases and J lost 4, with 17 bases in between. The germline gives CDR1 SGDLS, CDR2 YYNGEE. The CDR3 runs 16 residues. This CDR3 reads CASSGARDPAGNTIYF. The CDR3, as DNA: TGTGCCAGCAGCGGAGCCCGGGACCCAGCAGGAAACACCATATATTTT.

The rearrangement links TRBV11-2 to TRBJ2-1, with D possibly being TRBD2 (6 bases). The germline V and J ends were trimmed by 4 bases and 4 bases, with 17 bases remaining between them. The length of the CDR3 is 16 residues. Germline V gives CDR1 SGHAT, CDR2 FQNNGV. The CDR3 region is CASSSTPGLRYNEQFF. The CDR3 bases are TGTGCCAGCAGCTCCACCCCGGGACTGAGATACAATGAGCAGTTCTTC.

The J gene is TRBJ2-4, the V gene TRBV28; D tentatively fits TRBD1 or TRBD2 (5 bases each). Trimming removed 6 bases at V and 7 bases at J, with 22 bases between. Germline V gives CDR1 MDHEN, CDR2 SYDVKM. The CDR3 contains 16 residues. CDR3 sequence: CASSRAPGTPRNIQYF. The CDR3 DNA is TGTGCCAGCAGCAGAGCACCCGGGACCCCGCGGAACATTCAGTACTTC. The full variable domain, completed using reference TRBV28 and TRBJ2-4, is DVKVTQSSRYLVKRTGEKVFLECVQDMDHENMFWYRQDPGLGLRLIYFSYDVKMKEKGDIPEGYSVSREKKERFSLILESASTNQTSMYLCASSRAPGTPRNIQYFGAGTRLSVL.

CDR3 DNA: TGTGCCAGCAGCACCCCGTGGGAGGGCCCTCGGTCCTACGAGCAGTACTTC. This gives the protein CASSTPWEGPRSYEQYF. The J gene is TRBJ2-7, the V gene TRBV21-1; TRBD2 is taken as the D call from the table, unchecked against the DNA. TRBV21-1 is given as a pseudogene. The CDR3 is 17 amino acids.

V is TRBV6-5 and J is TRBJ1-6; no reliable D call. The germline V gene has CDR1 MNHEY and CDR2 SVGAGI. Trimming shortened V by 6 bases and J by 9 bases, and 12 bases separated the two germline ends. The CDR3 runs 13 residues. Here the CDR3 DNA reads TGTGCCAGCAGCCTTGCCCGGGGTTCACCCCTCCACTTT. This encodes CASSLARGSPLHF.

The chain is built from TRBV7-9 and TRBJ2-5; D unresolved. The germline V and J ends were trimmed by 6 bases and 3 bases, with 11 bases remaining between them. The CDR3 has 13 residues. The germline V gene has CDR1 SEHNR and CDR2 FQNEAQ (reference sequence). The CDR3 loop is CASRRLGEETQYF. DNA of the CDR3: TGTGCCAGCAGAAGGCTGGGTGAAGAGACCCAGTACTTC.

The CDR3, as DNA: TGCGCCAGCAGCTTGGATCGGGGGAGCTATGGCTACACCTTC. The encoded protein is CASSLDRGSYGYTF. V usage is TRBV5-1 and J usage is TRBJ1-2; possibly TRBD1 for D (5 bases). The CDR3 has 14 amino acids. Germline CDR1 and CDR2: SGHRS and YFSETQ. V was trimmed by 0 bases and J by 4 bases, leaving 10 bases between them.

This clone was recorded only once. The J gene is TRBJ2-1, the V gene TRBV5-1; TRBD2 matches at 7 bases. The germline V gene encodes CDR1 SGHRS and CDR2 YFSETQ. V gave up 0 bases and J gave up 6 bases; unmatched junction bases: 3. The CDR3 sequence is 14 residues long. Written as DNA, the CDR3 is TGCGCCAGCAGCTTGGGGCTAGCGGCCAATGAGCAGTTCTTC. The encoded protein is CASSLGLAANEQFF.

This chain connects TRBV2 to TRBJ1-3; D unclear. V lost 5 bases, J lost 4 bases, and 6 bases lay in between. Germline V gene sequence: CDR1 SNHLY, CDR2 FYNNEI. The CDR3 spans 12 residues. CDR3 region: CASSIQGNTIYF. The DNA for the CDR3 is TGTGCCAGCAGTATACAGGGAAACACCATATATTTT.

This sequence joins TRBV19 and TRBJ1-5, with 11 positions matching TRBD1. This CDR3 has 18 amino acids. After removal of 7 bases from V and 2 bases from J, the junction contained 13 bases not matched to a gene. CDR1 is LNHDA, CDR2 SQIVND, per germline (reference sequence). As DNA, the CDR3 is TGTGCCAGTACCCCCATGTGGGGACAGGGGGGAGGCAATCAGCCCCAGCATTTT. Translating it yields CASTPMWGQGGGNQPQHF.

This chain joins TRBV4-1 and TRBJ1-1; a possible D gene is TRBD1 (6 bases). Germline loops: CDR1 MGHRA, CDR2 YSYEKL. Trimming took 7 bases from V and 4 from J, leaving 22 bases between them. The CDR3 contains 16 residues. The CDR3 region is CASTTPQDSLGTEAFF. As DNA, the CDR3 is TGCGCCAGCACCACCCCGCAGGACAGTTTGGGCACTGAAGCTTTCTTT.

This clone was observed a single time. The chain joins TRBV18 to TRBJ2-7, with a weak D call TRBD2 (6 bases). Trimming removed 2 bases from V and 7 bases from J, with 12 bases in between. The germline CDR1 and CDR2 sequences are KGHSH and LQKENI. The CDR3 contains 13 residues. The CDR3 protein is CASSPEWGGEQYF. In nucleotides, the CDR3 is TGTGCCAGCTCACCAGAGTGGGGAGGTGAGCAGTACTTC. The variable domain in full, completed from reference TRBV18 and TRBJ2-7, reads NAGVMQNPRHLVRRRGQEARLRCSPMKGHSHVYWYRQLPEEGLKFMVYLQKENIIDESGMPKERFSAEFPKEGPSILRIQQVVRGDSAAYFCASSPEWGGEQYFGPGTRLTVT.

The rearrangement links TRBV4-1 to TRBJ1-1; weak D call: TRBD1 (6 bases). V was cut by 4 bases and J by 3 bases, with 15 bases left in between. The V gene's germline CDR1 is MGHRA and CDR2 YSYEKL. CDR3 length: 15 residues. CDR3 bases: TGCGCCAGCAGCCGGGGGCCTGCCGGGGACACTGAAGCTTTCTTT. Amino acids: CASSRGPAGDTEAFF.

This chain links TRBV14 with TRBJ2-1; 9 positions agree with TRBD2. Germline CDR1 is SGHDN and CDR2 is FVKESK. J was trimmed by 5 bases and V by 5 bases; bases with no gene match: 16. CDR3 length equals 18 residues. The CDR3 protein is CASSKGGVWLAGNNEQFF. The DNA for the CDR3 is TGTGCCAGCAGCAAGGGGGGAGTATGGCTAGCGGGAAACAATGAGCAGTTCTTC.

CDR3 sequence: CASRVQTGGYEQYF. CDR3 in DNA: TGTGCCAGCAGAGTACAGACGGGAGGCTACGAGCAGTACTTC. The V call is TRBV6-5, the J call TRBJ2-7, with 7 bases matching TRBD2. The CDR3 is made up of 14 amino acids. Germline V gene data show CDR1 as MNHEY and CDR2 as SVGAGI. The J segment lost 3 bases and the V segment lost 6 bases, leaving 8 bases of the junction unmatched.

This chain connects TRBV27 to TRBJ1-2; maybe TRBD1 (5 bases). In germline, CDR1 is MNHEY, CDR2 SMNVEV (reference sequence). CDR3 length equals 13 residues. The V end lost 2 bases, the J end lost 7 bases, and 11 bases lay between the germline ends. The CDR3 reads CASSLVRGGGYTF. DNA for the CDR3: TGTGCCAGCAGTTTAGTCCGGGGGGGTGGCTACACCTTC.